These 9 T cell receptor beta chains came from one sample sequenced in a study of shared clonotypes between healthy human individuals. Profiled with immunoSEQ multiplex PCR; TCRdb holds only in-frame clones, not every one. The table has nearly 2 million clones, about 95% seen once. Positive CCR7 selection of CD45RO-negative cells yielded the naive CD8 cells, and terminally differentiated effector memory CD45RA+ cells were excluded. The source material was naive CD8+ T cells sorted from blood. These receptors originate from a man younger than 35 in good health.

A word on this clone: Other nucleotide sequences in the sample specify the same CDR3. This CDR3 reads CASSISSGDYEQYF. The CDR3 DNA follows: TGTGCCAGTAGTATATCATCAGGGGACTACGAGCAGTACTTC. The chain combines TRBV19 with TRBJ2-7, with D possibly matching TRBD1 (6 bases). Germline CDR1 LNHDA, CDR2 SQIVND (reference sequence). This CDR3 is built from 14 residues. V was clipped by 2 bases and J by 3 bases, with 11 bases between them.

The CDR3 region has the DNA TGTGCCAGCAGGGGGGGGCCGTCCTCAGATACGCAGTATTTT. Its protein product is CASRGGPSSDTQYF. The rearrangement links TRBV6-6 to TRBJ2-3; perhaps TRBD2 as D (7 bases). The CDR3 runs 14 residues. Germline V gene data show CDR1 as MNHNY and CDR2 as SVGAGI (reference sequence). Trimming pared 6 bases from V and 4 bases from J, leaving 14 bases between.

The genes are TRBV9 and TRBJ2-7; tentatively, D is TRBD1 (6 bases). Germline values: CDR1 SGDLS, CDR2 YYNGEE. This CDR3 spans 15 amino acids. V shed 0 bases and J shed 3 bases, with 13 bases lying between them. Here the CDR3 DNA reads TGTGCCAGCAGCGTAGGAGGGGGTCCCAACTACGAGCAGTACTTC. Translating it yields CASSVGGGPNYEQYF.

This clone was seen once. This chain uses TRBV6-5 with TRBJ2-3; perhaps TRBD2 as D (6 bases). The length of the CDR3 is 14 residues. The germline V gene encodes CDR1 MNHEY and CDR2 SVGAGI. V shed 2 bases and J shed 4 bases, with 10 bases lying between them. This chain's CDR3 is CASSYQTSADTQYF. As DNA, the CDR3 is TGTGCCAGCAGTTACCAGACTAGTGCAGATACGCAGTATTTT.

The V and J genes are TRBV7-6 and TRBJ1-1, with 10 bases fitting TRBD1. After removal of 5 bases from V and 4 bases from J, the junction contained 7 bases not matched to a gene. Germline CDR1 reads SGHVS; CDR2 reads FNYEAQ. This CDR3 is 15 amino acids long. The CDR3 sequence is CASSLGTGVPTEAFF. In DNA form, the CDR3 reads TGTGCCAGCAGCCTAGGGACAGGGGTACCCACTGAAGCTTTCTTT.

Here the CDR3 reads CASSTGLAEYNEQFF. In DNA, the CDR3 is TGTGCCAGCAGCACGGGACTAGCAGAGTACAATGAGCAGTTCTTC. The chain recombines TRBV7-9 with TRBJ2-1; 9 bases map to TRBD2. There are 15 residues in the CDR3. CDR1 is SEHNR, CDR2 FQNEAQ, per germline (reference sequence). The J segment lost 4 bases and the V segment lost 5 bases, leaving 6 bases of the junction unmatched.

The CDR3 loop is CASSSSLAGYEQYF. The CDR3 DNA follows: TGTGCCAGCAGCTCCTCCCTAGCGGGCTACGAGCAGTACTTC. The rearrangement joins TRBV7-9 to TRBJ2-7, with 8 positions matching TRBD2. Looked up from germline, CDR1 is SEHNR and CDR2 is FQNEAQ (reference sequence). V trimming: 4 bases; J trimming: 3 bases; junction bases outside the gene matches: 5. This CDR3 has 14 amino acids.

The chain links TRBV4-1 to TRBJ1-1; no clear D gene. This CDR3 comprises 11 residues. Germline V CDR1 and CDR2: MGHRA, YSYEKL. Trimming took off 8 bases at V and 5 bases at J, with 9 bases between the two ends. The CDR3 sequence: CASGVGTEAFF. CDR3 coding DNA: TGCGCCAGCGGGGTGGGGACTGAAGCTTTCTTT.

The chain carries TRBV7-9 and TRBJ2-7, with 11 bases identical to TRBD2. This CDR3 spans 15 amino acids. Germline loops: CDR1 SEHNR, CDR2 FQNEAQ (reference sequence). Losses at the gene ends were 6 bases for V and 6 bases for J; bases not matched to a gene: 10. The CDR3 reads CASRQTSGRVTEQYF. CDR3 nucleotide sequence: TGTGCCAGCAGGCAAACTAGCGGGAGAGTCACCGAGCAGTACTTC.